One T cell receptor beta chain is described in this entry. Antigen specificity is unknown. These data originate in a study of cytomegalovirus exposure and HLA in healthy donors. Study results and limitations: Later on, an analysis showed TCR association rates differing by HLA locus, with DRB1 the most and HLA-C the fewest. It emerged from a later analysis that several of the most significant clusters appeared to be linked to common viral pathogens. Sequencing artifact likely explains a cluster of highly shared sequence variants.

At collection, donors were nominally healthy, but unrecorded immune exposures were probable. The CDR3 is made up of 14 amino acids. Germline loops: CDR1 SGHAT, CDR2 FQNNGV. The trim removed 5 bases at V and 4 bases at J, leaving 7 bases unmatched. A multiplex PCR was run with 60 Vbeta primers and 13 Jbeta primers. Clones were sequenced by immunoSEQ multiplex PCR, and TCRdb holds only the in-frame ones, with some missing. This table has around 91,000 clones, 78% appearing once. The J gene is TRBJ2-7, the V gene TRBV11-2; 8 nucleotides agree with TRBD1. What was sequenced was PBMCs. The TCR comes from a male donor in good health and CMV-seropositive. The CDR3 is CASSPRDRPYEQYF. The CDR3 DNA reads TGTGCCAGCAGCCCCCGGGACAGGCCATACGAGCAGTACTTC.